The 30 T cell receptor beta chains below all came from one sample that was sequenced in a study of shared clonotypes between healthy human individuals. Sequencing was performed with immunoSEQ multiplex PCR; in TCRdb, only in-frame clones are kept and a portion is missing. The profile covers some 2,000,000 clones, with under 97% appearing a single time and around 0.13% taken by the ten largest. Sequenced sample: naive CD4+ T cells sorted from blood. As to subset: CD45RA+ positively selected. These TCRs come from a man aged 18 to 30 in good health.

The chain recombines TRBV18 with TRBJ2-2, with D perhaps matching TRBD2 (6 bases). V was cut by 1 base and J by 4 bases, with 13 bases left in between. The CDR3 runs 16 residues. Germline CDR1 reads KGHSH; CDR2 reads LQKENI. The CDR3 spells CASSPLIGSGTGELFF. The CDR3 DNA follows: TGTGCCAGCTCACCACTTATCGGGAGTGGCACCGGGGAGCTGTTTTTT.

This clone was counted a single time. The chain is built from TRBV2 and TRBJ1-5, with D possibly TRBD1 on 5 matching bases. CDR1 SNHLY and CDR2 FYNNEI come from the germline V gene. The CDR3 sequence is 12 residues long. Trimming took 6 bases from V and 7 from J, leaving 10 bases between them. In DNA, the CDR3 is TGTGCCAGCAGGGGGGACGGGCAGCCCCAGCATTTT. It translates to CASRGDGQPQHF.

This sequence joins TRBV28 and TRBJ1-2; D gene uncertain. The CDR3 spans 12 residues. The germline V gene has CDR1 MDHEN and CDR2 SYDVKM. Trimming removed 3 bases from V and 8 bases from J, with 10 bases in between. The CDR3 spells CASSLTALGYTF. The CDR3 coding sequence is TGTGCCAGCAGTTTGACGGCGTTGGGCTACACCTTC.

The CDR3 nucleotides read TGCGCCAGCAGTACTTCAGGAGGCCCCACTGAAGCTTTCTTT. It yields the protein CASSTSGGPTEAFF. V is TRBV5-1 and J is TRBJ1-1, with unresolved D. The CDR3 is 14 amino acids. Germline loops: CDR1 SGHRS, CDR2 YFSETQ. V lost 5 bases and J lost 4, with 15 bases in between. Variable domain in full (rest from reference TRBV5-1 and TRBJ1-1): KAGVTQTPRYLIKTRGQQVTLSCSPISGHRSVSWYQQTPGQGLQFLFEYFSETQRNKGNFPGRFSGRQFSNSRSEMNVSTLELGDSALYLCASSTSGGPTEAFFGQGTRLTVV.

The chain carries TRBV18 and TRBJ1-1; TRBD1 might be the D (5 bases). The germline V gene has CDR1 KGHSH and CDR2 LQKENI. Between the trimmed V and J ends, which lost 8 bases and 7 bases, there was a span of 17 bases. The CDR3 is 13 residues long. The CDR3 sequence: CASNTRAGGEAFF. In DNA form, the CDR3 reads TGTGCCAGCAACACTCGGGCGGGGGGTGAAGCTTTCTTT.

V gene TRBV28 combines with J gene TRBJ1-1; D ambiguous. This CDR3 region has 12 residues. The germline V and J ends were trimmed by 7 bases and 8 bases, with 14 bases remaining between them. CDR1 MDHEN and CDR2 SYDVKM come from the germline V gene. The CDR3 reads CASTIKPTEAFF. CDR3 sequence (DNA): TGTGCCAGCACCATTAAGCCGACAGAAGCTTTCTTT. Together with reference TRBV28 and TRBJ1-1, the CDR3 gives the full variable domain: DVKVTQSSRYLVKRTGEKVFLECVQDMDHENMFWYRQDPGLGLRLIYFSYDVKMKEKGDIPEGYSVSREKKERFSLILESASTNQTSMYLCASTIKPTEAFFGQGTRLTVV.

This chain joins TRBV6-5 and TRBJ2-7; 7 nucleotides agree with TRBD1. J was trimmed by 1 base and V by 7 bases; bases with no gene match: 4. This CDR3 has 13 amino acids. The germline V gene has CDR1 MNHEY and CDR2 SVGAGI. In nucleotides, the CDR3 is TGTGCCAGCAAGGGACAGTGGTCCTACGAGCAGTACTTC. It is translated as CASKGQWSYEQYF.

CDR3 bases: TGTGCCATCAGTGAGTCGTCGGGGGCGGTGAACTATGGCTACACCTTC. Its translation: CAISESSGAVNYGYTF. This chain connects TRBV10-3 to TRBJ1-2; tentatively, D is TRBD1 (6 bases). V was pared by 0 bases and J by 2 bases, with 13 bases between. CDR3 size: 16 residues. Germline V lookup: CDR1 ENHRY, CDR2 SYGVKD.

The chain employs TRBV6-5 and TRBJ1-1, with D unclear. Deletions cut 4 bases from V and 1 base from J, with 7 bases between. The CDR3 runs to 13 residues. CDR1 and CDR2 (germline): MNHEY, SVGAGI. This chain's CDR3 is CASSLETNTEAFF. The CDR3 DNA reads as TGTGCCAGCAGTTTAGAGACGAACACTGAAGCTTTCTTT.

CDR3 in DNA: TGTGCCAGCAGTGTTAGACAGGAAGAGACCCAGTACTTC. This encodes CASSVRQEETQYF. The chain links TRBV5-4 to TRBJ2-5; maybe TRBD1 (6 bases). This CDR3 contains 13 residues. The germline V gene has CDR1 SGHNT and CDR2 YYREEE (reference sequence). With 5 bases removed from V and 3 bases from J, the gap between germline ends came to 11 bases.

CDR3 region: CASSQNTEAFF. CDR3 bases: TGTGCCAGCAGCCAGAACACTGAAGCTTTCTTT. J is TRBJ1-1 and V is TRBV5-6; D remains ambiguous. CDR1 is SGHDT and CDR2 is YYEEEE in the germline V gene. The CDR3 has 11 amino acids. V was shortened by 4 bases and J by 1 base, with 2 bases between the two germline ends.

This clone has a handful of counts. The CDR3 nucleotides are TGCGCCAGCAGCTTGGCCGGCACAGGGACCAATTCACCCCTCCACTTT. Protein sequence: CASSLAGTGTNSPLHF. V and J are TRBV5-1 and TRBJ1-6; TRBD1 might be the D (6 bases). Germline CDR1 and CDR2: SGHRS and YFSETQ. The CDR3 is 16 amino acids. Trimming pared 0 bases from V and 7 bases from J, leaving 14 bases between.

About this clone itself: Other DNA sequences from this sample encode an identical CDR3 as well. The J gene is TRBJ1-6, the V gene TRBV27, with D unclear. Germline CDR1 is MNHEY and CDR2 is SMNVEV (reference sequence). The CDR3 contains 14 residues. Trimming cost V 6 bases and J 0 bases, with 6 bases left between them. The CDR3 DNA sequence: TGTGCCAGCAGAAAGAGCTCCTATAATTCACCCCTCCACTTT. This translates into CASRKSSYNSPLHF.

The chain uses TRBV6-6 and TRBJ2-3; no definite D call. This CDR3 spans 12 amino acids. Per the germline V gene, CDR1 is MNHNY and CDR2 is SVGAGI (reference sequence). V lost 7 bases, J lost 7 bases, and 12 bases lay in between. CDR3 DNA sequence: TGTGCCAGCACAGAACGCCGCTATACGCAGTATTTT. As protein: CASTERRYTQYF.

The CDR3 spells CASYLPTGTGTIGELFF. The CDR3, as DNA: TGTGCCAGCTACCTACCGACGGGGACAGGGACTATCGGGGAGCTGTTTTTT. The V call is TRBV28, the J call TRBJ2-2; 9 bases are shared with TRBD1. The germline CDR1 and CDR2 sequences are MDHEN and SYDVKM. J was trimmed by 7 bases and V by 8 bases; bases with no gene match: 17. This CDR3 contains 17 residues.

The rearrangement joins TRBV5-6 to TRBJ1-4; D not certain. Germline values: CDR1 SGHDT, CDR2 YYEEEE. V was cut by 1 base and J by 6 bases, with 19 bases left in between. The CDR3 sequence is 17 residues long. The CDR3 reads CASSLLGALGGDEKLFF. DNA of the CDR3: TGTGCCAGCAGCTTGCTTGGAGCTCTGGGCGGGGATGAAAAACTGTTTTTT.

V usage is TRBV6-5 and J usage is TRBJ2-7; D perhaps matches TRBD1 (6 bases). Germline values: CDR1 MNHEY, CDR2 SVGAGI. The CDR3 extends over 15 amino acids. V was pared by 2 bases and J by 5 bases, with 16 bases between. CDR3 in amino acids: CASSYAQGTLHEQYF. CDR3 sequence (DNA): TGTGCCAGCAGTTACGCCCAGGGGACCCTACACGAGCAGTACTTC.

In the case of this clone: Other DNA sequences in this sample translate to the same CDR3. CDR3 bases: TGCGCCAGCAGCGGAGACTATGAGCAGTTCTTC. Translating it yields CASSGDYEQFF. J is TRBJ2-1 and V is TRBV5-1; no firm D call. The CDR3 runs to 11 residues. Germline V gene data show CDR1 as SGHRS and CDR2 as YFSETQ. V dropped 4 bases and J dropped 8 bases, with 7 bases sitting between them.

This clone came up once. The V call is TRBV6-1, the J call TRBJ1-2; D gene unclear. The CDR3 is made up of 14 amino acids. Germline V gene data show CDR1 as MNHNS and CDR2 as SASEGT. V lost 1 base, J lost 6 bases, and 12 bases lay in between. The CDR3 sequence is CASSEGGGVDGYTF. The CDR3 DNA sequence: TGTGCCAGCAGTGAAGGAGGCGGGGTTGATGGCTACACCTTC.

The rearrangement uses TRBV10-3 and TRBJ2-7; 9 bases agree with TRBD1. Germline CDR1 is ENHRY and CDR2 is SYGVKD. With 10 bases clipped from V and 5 bases from J, the junction kept 9 bases outside the gene matches. CDR3 length: 13 residues. The CDR3 sequence: CATTGDREDEQYF. CDR3 DNA: TGTGCCACCACCGGGGACAGGGAGGACGAGCAGTACTTC.

The V gene is TRBV6-5, the J gene TRBJ2-5; TRBD2 is a possible D gene (6 bases). V gave up 1 base and J gave up 2 bases, with 14 bases separating them. CDR1 and CDR2 from the germline V gene are MNHEY and SVGAGI. The CDR3 runs 16 residues. The CDR3 region has the DNA TGTGCCAGCAGTTACTTGTCTAGCGCGTCACAAGAGACCCAGTACTTC. This encodes CASSYLSSASQETQYF.

The V call is TRBV18, the J call TRBJ2-5, with TRBD2 matching 9 bases. This CDR3 has 17 residues. V shed 10 bases and J 5 bases; nucleotides not matched to a gene: 20. The germline CDR1 and CDR2 sequences are KGHSH and LQKENI. CDR3 in amino acids: CAIFQVGTSLYEETQYF. The CDR3 coding sequence is TGTGCCATCTTCCAGGTTGGGACTAGCTTGTATGAGGAGACCCAGTACTTC.

The rearrangement links TRBV7-3 to TRBJ2-2; possibly TRBD2 for D (6 bases). Germline values: CDR1 SGHTA, CDR2 FQGTGA. Trimming removed 5 bases from V and 6 bases from J, with 10 bases in between. There are 13 residues in the CDR3. CDR3 residues: CASSHRGAGELFF. Here the CDR3 DNA reads TGTGCCAGCAGCCACCGCGGGGCCGGGGAGCTGTTTTTT. The variable domain in full, with the rest retrieved from reference TRBV7-3 and TRBJ2-2, is GAGVSQTPSNKVTEKGKYVELRCDPISGHTALYWYRQSLGQGPEFLIYFQGTGAADDSGLPNDRFFAVRPEGSVSTLKIQRTERGDSAVYLCASSHRGAGELFFGEGSRLTVL.

V gene TRBV9 combines with J gene TRBJ2-3, with TRBD2 identical over 13 bases. V shed 6 bases, J shed 4 bases, and the junction held 8 bases outside the gene matches. The germline CDR1 and CDR2 sequences are SGDLS and YYNGEE. This CDR3 is built from 16 residues. The CDR3 sequence is CASNQLLAGGADTQYF. CDR3 bases: TGTGCCAGCAACCAACTACTAGCGGGAGGGGCAGATACGCAGTATTTT.

The chain combines TRBV7-6 with TRBJ2-3; TRBD2 matches at 9 bases. V lost 5 bases and J lost 1; bases outside the gene matches: 4. This CDR3 is 15 amino acids long. Germline V gene data show CDR1 as SGHVS and CDR2 as FNYEAQ. DNA for the CDR3: TGTGCCAGCAGCGGCGGGGGGGGTGGCACAGATACGCAGTATTTT. It codes for CASSGGGGGTDTQYF. Supplemented by reference TRBV7-6 and TRBJ2-3, the full variable domain reads GAGVSQSPRYKVTKRGQDVALRCDPISGHVSLYWYRQALGQGPEFLTYFNYEAQQDKSGLPNDRFSAERPEGSISTLTIQRTEQRDSAMYRCASSGGGGGTDTQYFGPGTRLTVL.

The V call is TRBV6-5, the J call TRBJ1-2, with 10 bases fitting TRBD1. CDR3 length: 14 residues. The J segment lost 7 bases and the V segment lost 6 bases, leaving 8 bases of the junction unmatched. The V gene's germline CDR1 is MNHEY and CDR2 SVGAGI. The CDR3 region has the DNA TGTGCCAGCAGCCGAGGGGACAGGGGAATTGGCTACACCTTC. It encodes CASSRGDRGIGYTF.

The chain recombines TRBV5-4 with TRBJ2-1; D is ambiguous. Trimming cost V 7 bases and J 6 bases, with 14 bases left between them. The CDR3 is 13 amino acids. CDR1 and CDR2 from the germline V gene are SGHNT and YYREEE (reference sequence). The CDR3 coding sequence is TGTGCCAGCTCTAGGACCGAGGTCAATGAGCAGTTCTTC. Its translation: CASSRTEVNEQFF.

This chain connects TRBV2 to TRBJ1-3; 7 nucleotides agree with TRBD1. V lost 6 bases to trimming and J lost 0 bases; unmatched junction nucleotides: 8. Germline values: CDR1 SNHLY, CDR2 FYNNEI. The CDR3 totals 16 residues. CDR3: CASSTGQIVSGNTIYF. CDR3 DNA: TGTGCCAGCAGCACGGGACAGATAGTCTCTGGAAACACCATATATTTT.

This chain connects TRBV4-3 to TRBJ2-5; no clear D gene. The CDR3 is made up of 13 amino acids. V lost 0 bases to trimming and J lost 5 bases, with 7 bases between them. Germline V CDR1 and CDR2: LGHNA, YSLEER. The CDR3 DNA sequence: TGCGCCAGCAGCCAAGACCCTGGGGAGACCCAGTACTTC. This gives the protein CASSQDPGETQYF.

The rearrangement joins TRBV11-2 to TRBJ1-1, with no clear D. The V gene lost 5 bases and the J gene lost 0 bases, with 13 bases spanning the gap. Looked up from germline, CDR1 is SGHAT and CDR2 is FQNNGV. This CDR3 has 15 residues. CDR3 sequence: CASSPTGTVNTEAFF. Written as DNA, the CDR3 is TGTGCCAGCAGCCCCACCGGAACAGTGAACACTGAAGCTTTCTTT.